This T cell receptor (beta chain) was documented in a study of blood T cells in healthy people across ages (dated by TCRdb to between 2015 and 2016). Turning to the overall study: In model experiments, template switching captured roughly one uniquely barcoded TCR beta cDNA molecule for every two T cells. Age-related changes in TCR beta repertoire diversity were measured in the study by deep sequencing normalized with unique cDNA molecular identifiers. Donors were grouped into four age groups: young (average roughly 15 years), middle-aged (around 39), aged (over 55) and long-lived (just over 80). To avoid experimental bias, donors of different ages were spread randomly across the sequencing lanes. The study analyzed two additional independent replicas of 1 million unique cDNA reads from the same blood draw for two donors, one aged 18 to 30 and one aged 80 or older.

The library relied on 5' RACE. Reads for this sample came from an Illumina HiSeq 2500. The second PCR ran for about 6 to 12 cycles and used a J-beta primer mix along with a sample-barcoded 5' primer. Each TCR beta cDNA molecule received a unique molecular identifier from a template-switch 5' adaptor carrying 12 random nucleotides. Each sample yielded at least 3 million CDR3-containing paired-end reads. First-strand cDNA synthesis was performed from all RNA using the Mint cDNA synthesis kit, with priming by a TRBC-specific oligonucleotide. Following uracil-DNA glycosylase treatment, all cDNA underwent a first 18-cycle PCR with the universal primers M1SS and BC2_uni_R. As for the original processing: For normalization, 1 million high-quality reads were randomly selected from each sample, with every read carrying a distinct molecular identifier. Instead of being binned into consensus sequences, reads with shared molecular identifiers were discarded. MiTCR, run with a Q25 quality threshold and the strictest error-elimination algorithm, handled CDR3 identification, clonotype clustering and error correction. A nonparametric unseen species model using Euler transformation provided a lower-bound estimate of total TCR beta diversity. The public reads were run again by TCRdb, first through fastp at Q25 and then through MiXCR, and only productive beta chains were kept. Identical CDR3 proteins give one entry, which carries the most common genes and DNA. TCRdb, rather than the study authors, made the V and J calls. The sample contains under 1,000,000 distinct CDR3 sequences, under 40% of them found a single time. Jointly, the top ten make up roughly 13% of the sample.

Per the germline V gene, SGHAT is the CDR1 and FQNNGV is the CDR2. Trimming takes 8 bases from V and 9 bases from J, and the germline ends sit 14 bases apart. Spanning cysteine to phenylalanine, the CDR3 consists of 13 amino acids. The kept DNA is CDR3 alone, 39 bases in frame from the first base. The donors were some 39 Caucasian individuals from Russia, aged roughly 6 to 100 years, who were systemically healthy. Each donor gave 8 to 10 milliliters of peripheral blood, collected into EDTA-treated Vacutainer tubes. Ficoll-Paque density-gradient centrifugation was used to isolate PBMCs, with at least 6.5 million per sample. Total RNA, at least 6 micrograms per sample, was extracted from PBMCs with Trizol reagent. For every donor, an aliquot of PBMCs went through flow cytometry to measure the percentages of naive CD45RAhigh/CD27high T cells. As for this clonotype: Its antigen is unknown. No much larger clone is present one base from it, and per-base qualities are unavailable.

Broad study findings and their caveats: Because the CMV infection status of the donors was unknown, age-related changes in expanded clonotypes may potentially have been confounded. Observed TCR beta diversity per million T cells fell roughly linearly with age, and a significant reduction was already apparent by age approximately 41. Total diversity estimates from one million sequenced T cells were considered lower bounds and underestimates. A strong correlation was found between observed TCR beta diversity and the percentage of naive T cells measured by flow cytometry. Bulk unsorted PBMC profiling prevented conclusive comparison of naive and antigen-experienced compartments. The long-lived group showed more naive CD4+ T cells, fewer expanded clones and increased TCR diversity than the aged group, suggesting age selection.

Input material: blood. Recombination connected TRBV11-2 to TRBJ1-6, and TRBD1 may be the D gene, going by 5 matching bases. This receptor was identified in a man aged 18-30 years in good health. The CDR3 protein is CASGPTQGSPLHF. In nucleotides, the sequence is TGTGCCAGCGGACCCACCCAGGGTTCACCCCTCCACTTT.